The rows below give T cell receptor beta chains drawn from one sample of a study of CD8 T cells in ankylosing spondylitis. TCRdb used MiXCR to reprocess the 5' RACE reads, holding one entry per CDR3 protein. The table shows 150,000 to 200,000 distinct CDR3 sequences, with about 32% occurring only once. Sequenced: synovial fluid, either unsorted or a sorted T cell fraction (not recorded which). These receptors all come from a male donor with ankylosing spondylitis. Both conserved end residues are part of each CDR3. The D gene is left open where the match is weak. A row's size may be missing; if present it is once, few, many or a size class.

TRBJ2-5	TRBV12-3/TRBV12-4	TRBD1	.	CASSLPQGAQETQYF	TGTGCCAGCAGCCTCCCCCAGGGGGCCCAAGAGACCCAGTACTTC
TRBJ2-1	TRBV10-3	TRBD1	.	CAIRATGSSYNEQFF	TGTGCCATCAGGGCGACAGGGAGCTCCTACAATGAGCAGTTCTTC
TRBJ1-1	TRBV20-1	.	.	CSAGPMNTEAFF	TGCAGTGCGGGACCGATGAACACTGAAGCTTTCTTT
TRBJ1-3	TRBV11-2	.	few	CASSLYTGGSGNTIYF	TGTGCCAGCAGCTTATATACAGGAGGATCTGGAAACACCATATATTTT
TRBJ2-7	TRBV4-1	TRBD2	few	CASSQDSGGVGYEQYF	TGCGCCAGCAGCCAAGATAGTGGGGGGGTCGGGTACGAGCAGTACTTC
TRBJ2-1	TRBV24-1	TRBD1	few	CATSDGQVTYNEQFF	TGTGCCACCAGTGATGGACAGGTGACCTACAATGAGCAGTTCTTC
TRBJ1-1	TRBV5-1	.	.	CASTLDSLNTEAFF	TGCGCCAGCACCTTGGACAGTCTGAACACTGAAGCTTTCTTT
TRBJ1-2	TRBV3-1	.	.	CASSHQGGVRDGYTF	TGTGCCAGCAGCCACCAGGGAGGGGTCCGCGATGGCTACACCTTC
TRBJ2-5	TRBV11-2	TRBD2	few	CASSLASGKETQYF	TGTGCCAGCAGCTTGGCTAGCGGGAAAGAGACCCAGTACTTC
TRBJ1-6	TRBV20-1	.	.	CSAPGQGHSPLHF	TGCAGTGCCCCAGGACAAGGGCATTCACCCCTCCACTTT
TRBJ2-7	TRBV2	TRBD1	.	CASRVGGSGYEQYF	TGTGCCAGCAGGGTAGGGGGCAGCGGTTACGAGCAGTACTTC
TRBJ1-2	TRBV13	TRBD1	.	CASSSLDRAGYTF	TGTGCCAGCAGCTCCTTGGACAGGGCTGGCTACACCTTC
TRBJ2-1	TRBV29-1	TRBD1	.	CSVEDARGRSYNEQFF	TGCAGCGTTGAAGACGCCAGGGGGCGAAGCTACAATGAGCAGTTCTTC
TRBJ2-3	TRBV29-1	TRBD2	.	CSVERTSSDTQYF	TGCAGCGTTGAGAGGACTAGCTCAGATACGCAGTATTTT
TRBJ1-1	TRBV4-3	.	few	CASSQDYRGNTEAFF	TGCGCCAGCAGCCAAGATTATCGGGGGAACACTGAAGCTTTCTTT
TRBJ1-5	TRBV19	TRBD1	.	CASNDRGGNQPQHF	TGTGCCAGTAATGACAGGGGGGGCAATCAGCCCCAGCATTTT
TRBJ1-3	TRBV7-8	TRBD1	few	CASSYPGQGLGNTIYF	TGTGCCAGCAGTTACCCGGGACAGGGGCTCGGAAACACCATATATTTT
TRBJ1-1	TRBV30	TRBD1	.	CAWHNQGAGTEAFF	TGTGCCTGGCATAACCAGGGGGCCGGCACTGAAGCTTTCTTT
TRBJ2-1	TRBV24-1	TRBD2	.	CATSDGTSGVYNEQFF	TGTGCCACCAGTGATGGGACTAGCGGGGTCTACAATGAGCAGTTCTTC
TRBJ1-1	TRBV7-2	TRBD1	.	CASSLTGGEGAFF	TGTGCCAGCAGCTTGACAGGGGGCGAGGGAGCTTTCTTT
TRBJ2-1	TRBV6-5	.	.	CASSYSAGTNNEQFF	TGTGCCAGCAGTTACTCTGCCGGGACAAACAATGAGCAGTTCTTC
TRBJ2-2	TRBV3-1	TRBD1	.	CASSQLLQGAGELFF	TGTGCCAGCAGCCAATTGTTACAGGGGGCCGGGGAGCTGTTTTTT
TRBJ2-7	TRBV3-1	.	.	CASSQEMLGHEQYF	TGTGCCAGCAGCCAAGAGATGTTAGGCCACGAGCAGTACTTC
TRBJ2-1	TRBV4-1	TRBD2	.	CASSQERASGRRGEQFF	TGCGCCAGCAGCCAAGAGAGGGCTAGCGGGAGGCGGGGTGAGCAGTTCTTC
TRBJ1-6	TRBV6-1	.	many	CASSEGAGDNSPLHF	TGTGCCAGCAGTGAAGGGGCAGGGGATAATTCACCCCTCCACTTT
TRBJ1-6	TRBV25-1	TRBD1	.	CASSMRQGNSPLHF	TGTGCCAGCAGTATGAGACAGGGAAATTCACCCCTCCACTTT
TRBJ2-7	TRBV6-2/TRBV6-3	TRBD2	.	CAKQTSGYEQYF	TGTGCCAAACAGACTAGCGGCTACGAGCAGTACTTC
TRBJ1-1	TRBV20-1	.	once	CSARLVTRSRHSEAFF	TGCAGTGCTAGATTGGTAACCAGATCACGACACAGTGAAGCTTTCTTT
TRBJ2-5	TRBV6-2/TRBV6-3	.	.	CASSYYGFQETQYF	TGTGCCAGCAGTTACTACGGCTTCCAAGAGACCCAGTACTTC
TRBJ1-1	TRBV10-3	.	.	CAISHQAANTEAFF	TGTGCCATCAGTCACCAAGCTGCGAACACTGAAGCTTTCTTT
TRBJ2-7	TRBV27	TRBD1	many	CASSVGTASSYEQYF	TGTGCCAGCAGTGTCGGGACAGCGAGCTCCTACGAGCAGTACTTC
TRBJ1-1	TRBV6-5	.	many	CASSYAGTEAFF	TGTGCCAGCAGTTACGCGGGAACTGAAGCTTTCTTT
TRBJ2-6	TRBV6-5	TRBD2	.	CASSYSRTSSGANVLTF	TGTGCCAGCAGTTACTCCCGGACTAGCTCTGGGGCCAACGTCCTGACTTTC
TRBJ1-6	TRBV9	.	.	CASSVDLGSPLHF	TGTGCCAGCAGCGTAGATTTGGGCTCACCCCTCCACTTT
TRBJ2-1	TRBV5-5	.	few	CASSARSLALYNEQFF	TGTGCCAGCAGCGCGAGGAGCCTAGCCCTCTACAATGAGCAGTTCTTC
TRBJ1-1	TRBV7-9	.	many	CASSFRFNTEAFF	TGTGCCAGCAGCTTCAGATTCAACACTGAAGCTTTCTTT
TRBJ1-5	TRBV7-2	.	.	CASSKDSDQPQHF	TGTGCCAGCAGCAAGGACAGCGATCAGCCCCAGCATTTT
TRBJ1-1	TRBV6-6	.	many	CASSGVEAFF	TGTGCCAGCAGTGGGGTTGAAGCTTTCTTT
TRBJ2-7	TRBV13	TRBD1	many	CASSVTGGASYEQYF	TGTGCCAGCAGCGTAACAGGGGGCGCGTCCTACGAGCAGTACTTC
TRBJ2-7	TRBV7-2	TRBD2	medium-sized	CASRRTSGEGHEQYF	TGTGCCAGCAGAAGGACTAGCGGGGAGGGCCACGAGCAGTACTTC
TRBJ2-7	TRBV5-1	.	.	CASSLMANSYEQYF	TGCGCCAGCAGCTTAATGGCCAACTCCTACGAGCAGTACTTC
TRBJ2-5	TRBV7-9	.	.	CASSLKGLGETQYF	TGTGCCAGCAGCTTAAAGGGCCTCGGGGAGACCCAGTACTTC
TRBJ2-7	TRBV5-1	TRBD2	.	CASSSRHGGDEQYF	TGCGCCAGCAGCTCTAGACACGGGGGGGACGAGCAGTACTTC
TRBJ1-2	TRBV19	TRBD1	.	CASSLRDSTIYGYTF	TGTGCCAGTAGTCTGAGGGACAGTACTATCTATGGCTACACCTTC
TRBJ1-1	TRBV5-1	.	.	CASRGGQGFLNTEAFF	TGCGCCAGCAGGGGCGGCCAAGGTTTTTTGAACACTGAAGCTTTCTTT
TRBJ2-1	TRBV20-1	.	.	CSARTSSNEQFF	TGCAGTGCACGTACTAGCTCCAATGAGCAGTTCTTC
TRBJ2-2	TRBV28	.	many	CASSSRRTVRNTGELFF	TGTGCCAGCAGTTCTCGCCGCACTGTAAGGAACACCGGGGAGCTGTTTTTT
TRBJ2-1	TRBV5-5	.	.	CASSLQLGPNEQFF	TGTGCCAGCAGCTTGCAGCTGGGGCCCAATGAGCAGTTCTTC
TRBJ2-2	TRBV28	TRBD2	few	CASSLGLAGVTGELFF	TGTGCCAGCAGTTTGGGGCTAGCGGGAGTCACCGGGGAGCTGTTTTTT
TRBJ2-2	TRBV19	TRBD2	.	CASSTQGLAGNPYTGELFF	TGTGCCAGTAGTACCCAAGGACTAGCCGGAAACCCTTACACCGGGGAGCTGTTTTTT
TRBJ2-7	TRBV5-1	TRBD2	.	CASSEVAGPGEQYF	TGCGCCAGCAGCGAAGTAGCGGGACCGGGTGAGCAGTACTTC
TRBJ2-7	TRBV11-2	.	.	CASSLGQIYEQYF	TGTGCCAGCAGCTTAGGACAAATCTACGAGCAGTACTTC
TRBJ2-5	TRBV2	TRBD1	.	CASSSTGWLRETQYF	TGTGCCAGCAGTTCGACAGGGTGGTTGCGAGAGACCCAGTACTTC
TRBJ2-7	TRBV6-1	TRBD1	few	CASIDRGGIYEQYF	TGTGCCAGCATTGACAGGGGGGGGATCTACGAGCAGTACTTC